The clone carrying this TCR beta chain was observed at least ten times. Its antigen remains unidentified. This sample was included in a study of neurological immune-mediated disorders. Broader study findings: Multiple sclerosis was found to have the least TCR clonal expansion, below healthy controls, and HTLV-1-associated myelopathy the most. No sharing of CDR3 amino acid sequences was observed among expanded clones across subjects, suggesting private repertoires in all groups.

It was by 5'RACE with 10-nucleotide random UMIs that the cDNA was made. Each CDR3 protein gets one entry after TCRdb re-called the 5' RACE reads with MiXCR. The top ten clones hold over 35% of a sample with 20,000 to 25,000 distinct CDR3 sequences, around 6% of them seen once. The CDR3 has 13 residues. J was trimmed by 5 bases and V by 7 bases; bases with no gene match: 9. The germline gives CDR1 SGHRS, CDR2 YFSETQ. Use was made of 750,000 to 1,000,000 CD4+ or CD8+ T cells in sorted libraries. The sample comprised CD8+ T cells from blood. The chain has TRBV5-1 and TRBJ2-7; the match to TRBD1 covers 7 bases. This TCR derives from a man younger than 35 in good health. CDR3: CASRQGGGHEQYF. CDR3 bases: TGCGCCAGCCGTCAAGGGGGCGGCCACGAGCAGTACTTC.